Listed below are T cell receptor beta chains from one sample, sequenced in a study of T cell responses to AZD1222 COVID-19 vaccine. TCRdb's copy holds only in-frame clones and misses some; the assay was immunoSEQ multiplex PCR. The sample has roughly 170,000 clones, about 90% seen once. The sequencing used peripheral blood, collected on day 0 of AZD1222 vaccination. The receptors originated from an adult in good health. Both conserved end residues are part of each CDR3. Each record gives: D gene, V gene, J gene, CDR3 protein. D genes are given only for firm matches.

NA	TRBV28	TRBJ1-2	CASSSGRGRGGYTF
NA	TRBV5-1	TRBJ1-5	CARLNQPQHF
NA	TRBV4-2	TRBJ1-6	CASSQDRMGRGHNSPLHF
NA	TRBV3-1/TRBV3-2	TRBJ1-5	CASSQGRGSNQPQHF
NA	TRBV19	TRBJ2-7	CASSPPSHEQYF
TRBD2	TRBV10-1	TRBJ2-2	CASSRGLAGLNTGELFF
TRBD2	TRBV11-3	TRBJ2-1	CASSLSGGREQFF
NA	TRBV27	TRBJ2-7	CASSSPERVSSYEQYF
NA	TRBV10-3	TRBJ1-2	CAISDEGHYGYTF
NA	TRBV5-8	TRBJ1-1	CASSWGRGTEAFF
NA	TRBV6-5	TRBJ1-2	CASIIGSPANYGYTF
NA	TRBV28	TRBJ1-5	CASSFLGYSNQPQHF
TRBD1	TRBV27	TRBJ1-1	CASSLCDRGVNTEAFF
TRBD1	TRBV4-3	TRBJ2-6	CASSQDWDRAVAGANVLTF
NA	TRBV7-2	TRBJ2-2	CASRRDSITGELFF
NA	TRBV6-1	TRBJ2-7	CASSESGRISYEQYF
TRBD1	TRBV7-3	TRBJ2-3	CASSYGTGADTQYF
NA	TRBV6-5	TRBJ1-5	CASSPPGGGQPQHF
NA	TRBV28	TRBJ1-5	CASSRRLGPQHF
TRBD2	TRBV6-6	TRBJ2-3	CASSYFLADGDTQYF